The source of this T cell receptor (beta chain) is a study of blood T cell repertoires in COVID-19. From germline, CDR1 is MDHEN and CDR2 SYDVKM. V gave up 6 bases and J gave up 10 bases, with 13 bases separating them. The CDR3 totals 13 residues. TCRdb keeps only in-frame clones here, not all; method: immunoSEQ multiplex PCR. This sample has about 180,000 clones, with 86% found just once. V is TRBV28 and J is TRBJ1-6; no clear D. The sample was peripheral blood. This TCR derives from a woman in her twenties or thirties with active or convalescent COVID-19. The CDR3 DNA follows: TGTGCCAGCAGACCTCGGGTAGAATCACCCCTCCACTTT. Its translation: CASRPRVESPLHF.